This is a list of T cell receptor beta chains from one sample in a study of T cells and Merkel cell carcinoma outcomes. The method was immunoSEQ multiplex PCR; TCRdb's version includes in-frame clones alone and lacks a portion of them. Of some 560 clones detected, more than 80% appear once; the ten largest clones hold around 6.4%. Sequenced sample: tumor tissue from Merkel cell carcinoma. These receptors were collected from a human donor with Merkel cell carcinoma. The CDR3 runs from the conserved cysteine through the conserved F or W. The order of the fields is D gene, V gene, clone size, J gene, CDR3 protein, CDR3 DNA. The D gene is left open where the match is weak. A row's size may be missing; if present it is once, few, many or a size class.

D: NA
V: TRBV9
size: NA
J: TRBJ1-2
CDR3: CASSVEMSLNYGYTF
DNA: TGTGCCAGCAGCGTAGAGATGAGCCTCAACTATGGCTACACCTTC

D: TRBD2
V: TRBV18
size: NA
J: TRBJ2-1
CDR3: CASSPLSAGGPYNEQFF
DNA: TGTGCCAGCTCACCACTGTCGGCGGGAGGGCCTTATAATGAGCAGTTCTTC

D: TRBD1
V: TRBV5-1
size: NA
J: TRBJ2-1
CDR3: CASSITTGGDEQFF
DNA: TGCGCCAGCAGCATTACGACAGGGGGCGATGAGCAGTTCTTC

D: NA
V: TRBV14
size: NA
J: TRBJ2-1
CDR3: CASSQDRVLNEQFF
DNA: TGTGCCAGCAGCCAAGATAGAGTATTAAATGAGCAGTTCTTC

D: NA
V: TRBV19
size: NA
J: TRBJ1-1
CDR3: CASKVGGAAEAFF
DNA: TGTGCCAGTAAGGTCGGGGGGGCTGCTGAAGCTTTCTTT

D: NA
V: TRBV29-1
size: NA
J: TRBJ1-1
CDR3: CSVGWGTEAFF
DNA: TGCAGCGTTGGGTGGGGCACTGAAGCTTTCTTT

D: NA
V: TRBV7-9
size: NA
J: TRBJ2-5
CDR3: CASSLGGGRETQYF
DNA: TGTGCCAGCAGCCTAGGAGGGGGCAGGGAGACCCAGTACTTC

D: TRBD1
V: TRBV29-1
size: NA
J: TRBJ1-2
CDR3: CSVEPTGSSYTF
DNA: TGCAGCGTTGAACCGACAGGGAGCAGCTACACCTTC

D: TRBD2
V: TRBV7-3
size: NA
J: TRBJ2-1
CDR3: CASSLGSGRSSYNEQFF
DNA: TGTGCCAGCAGCTTGGGTAGCGGGAGAAGCTCCTACAATGAGCAGTTCTTC

D: NA
V: TRBV19
size: NA
J: TRBJ2-2
CDR3: CASSIQDNTGELFF
DNA: TGTGCCAGTAGTATACAGGATAACACCGGGGAGCTGTTTTTT

D: NA
V: TRBV19
size: NA
J: TRBJ1-5
CDR3: CASSFQGGHQPQHF
DNA: TGTGCCAGTAGTTTCCAGGGAGGGCATCAGCCCCAGCATTTT

D: TRBD1
V: TRBV5-1
size: NA
J: TRBJ2-3
CDR3: CASSWGQFSTDTQYF
DNA: TGCGCCAGCAGCTGGGGACAGTTTAGCACAGATACGCAGTATTTT

D: TRBD1
V: TRBV19
size: NA
J: TRBJ1-6
CDR3: CASSIHRGEDSPLHF
DNA: TGTGCCAGTAGTATCCACAGGGGAGAGGATTCACCCCTCCACTTT

D: TRBD1
V: TRBV14
size: NA
J: TRBJ2-3
CDR3: CASSQDARGTHTQYF
DNA: TGTGCCAGCAGCCAAGATGCCAGGGGGACCCATACGCAGTATTTT

D: NA
V: TRBV10-1
size: NA
J: TRBJ2-5
CDR3: CASTRGGETQYF
DNA: TGCGCCAGCACCCGAGGGGGAGAGACCCAGTACTTC

D: TRBD1
V: TRBV9
size: NA
J: TRBJ1-1
CDR3: CASSVAGGTLGTEAFF
DNA: TGTGCCAGCAGCGTAGCAGGGGGCACCTTAGGAACTGAAGCTTTCTTT

D: TRBD1
V: TRBV15
size: NA
J: TRBJ1-4
CDR3: CATSRPGQPTNEKLFF
DNA: TGTGCCACCAGCAGACCGGGACAGCCAACTAATGAAAAACTGTTTTTT

D: NA
V: TRBV9
size: NA
J: TRBJ1-5
CDR3: CASSFGEGQPQHF
DNA: TGTGCCAGCTCTTTCGGGGAAGGTCAGCCCCAGCATTTT

D: NA
V: TRBV5-1
size: few
J: TRBJ2-5
CDR3: CASSEETQYF
DNA: TGCGCCAGCAGCGAAGAGACCCAGTACTTC

D: NA
V: TRBV7-7
size: NA
J: TRBJ1-5
CDR3: CASSLEQGLEQPQHF
DNA: TGTGCTAGCAGCTTAGAGCAGGGGTTGGAGCAGCCCCAGCATTTT

D: NA
V: TRBV30
size: NA
J: TRBJ1-5
CDR3: CAWEPKTGAWQPQHF
DNA: TGTGCCTGGGAACCGAAGACCGGGGCTTGGCAGCCCCAGCATTTT

D: NA
V: TRBV5-1
size: NA
J: TRBJ2-7
CDR3: CASSFFAGTVYEQYF
DNA: TGCGCCAGCAGCTTTTTCGCGGGGACCGTATACGAGCAGTACTTC

D: NA
V: TRBV7-9
size: NA
J: TRBJ1-4
CDR3: CASSLGQGGEKLFF
DNA: TGTGCCAGCAGCTTAGGGCAGGGAGGCGAAAAACTGTTTTTT

D: TRBD2
V: TRBV11-2
size: NA
J: TRBJ2-4
CDR3: CASSHRRPGGIQYF
DNA: TGTGCCAGCAGCCACCGTCGGCCGGGGGGCATTCAGTACTTC

D: NA
V: TRBV5-5
size: NA
J: TRBJ1-2
CDR3: CASSFGPTYGYTF
DNA: TGTGCCAGCAGCTTTGGTCCTACCTATGGCTACACCTTC

D: TRBD2
V: TRBV7-2
size: NA
J: TRBJ2-3
CDR3: CASSLVVGGRTDTQYF
DNA: TGTGCCAGCAGCTTAGTAGTGGGAGGGCGCACAGATACGCAGTATTTT

D: TRBD1
V: TRBV5-6
size: NA
J: TRBJ1-4
CDR3: CASSLQGSLDEKLFF
DNA: TGTGCCAGCAGCTTACAGGGGAGCCTGGATGAAAAACTGTTTTTT

D: NA
V: TRBV7-2
size: NA
J: TRBJ2-5
CDR3: CASSSLGEVGETQYF
DNA: TGTGCCAGCAGCTCCCTGGGGGAGGTGGGCGAGACCCAGTACTTC

D: NA
V: TRBV9
size: once
J: TRBJ1-1
CDR3: CASSVGQADEAFF
DNA: TGTGCCAGCAGCGTAGGACAGGCAGACGAAGCTTTCTTT

D: NA
V: TRBV2
size: NA
J: TRBJ2-6
CDR3: CASSELGPGANVLTF
DNA: TGTGCCAGCAGTGAGTTAGGGCCCGGGGCCAACGTCCTGACTTTC

D: NA
V: TRBV7-8
size: few
J: TRBJ2-6
CDR3: CASSRLIPQSRANVLTF
DNA: TGTGCCAGCAGCCGATTGATCCCACAAAGTCGGGCCAACGTCCTGACTTTC